The clone carrying this T cell receptor (beta chain) was counted a few times. The antigen is unknown. The V segment lost 1 base and the J segment 4 bases; nucleotides outside the gene matches: 4. Looked up from germline, CDR1 is SGHRS and CDR2 is YFSETQ. There are 15 residues in the CDR3. This entry is derived from a study of cytotoxic CD8 clonotypes in ibrutinib-treated CLL. Study overall: Patients attained 24 partial and 2 complete responses; at median around 5.5 years, around 15 remained remitted while around twelve progressed. Samples yielded averages of hundreds of thousands of productive templates and tens of thousands of productive rearrangements.

Study-level results: Baseline-level clonality went beyond age-matched healthy donors and moved in step with circulating CD8+ T-cell counts.

Here immunoSEQ multiplex PCR was the method, and the copy in TCRdb shows in-frame clones only, minus some. Of around 310,000 clones listed, 70% to 80% are singletons. This chain connects TRBV5-1 to TRBJ2-2; TRBD1 matches at 7 bases. The TCR comes from a human donor with chronic lymphocytic leukemia. Source: PBMCs, taken before ibrutinib treatment. CDR3 residues: CASSLTGVVTGELFF. In DNA, the CDR3 is TGCGCCAGCAGCTTGACAGGGGTGGTCACCGGGGAGCTGTTTTTT. The full variable domain, in which reference TRBV5-1 and TRBJ2-2 provide the parts outside the CDR3, is KAGVTQTPRYLIKTRGQQVTLSCSPISGHRSVSWYQQTPGQGLQFLFEYFSETQRNKGNFPGRFSGRQFSNSRSEMNVSTLELGDSALYLCASSLTGVVTGELFFGEGSRLTVL.